This T cell receptor beta chain was found in a study of control samples from healthy donors and cancer patients. V lost 11 bases and J lost 6; bases outside the gene matches: 8. CDR3 length: 13 residues. The germline V gene encodes CDR1 LNHDA and CDR2 SQIVND (reference sequence). Profiled with immunoSEQ multiplex PCR; TCRdb holds only in-frame clones, not every one. Among 130,000 or so clones listed, 87% were seen once. The sequenced sample was blood. The rearrangement joins TRBV19 to TRBJ1-2; 11 nucleotides line up with TRBD1. The sequence derives from a young man in good health. The CDR3 DNA is TGTGCCGCAAACCCGGGACAGGGGGATGGCTACACCTTC. Translating gives CAANPGQGDGYTF.